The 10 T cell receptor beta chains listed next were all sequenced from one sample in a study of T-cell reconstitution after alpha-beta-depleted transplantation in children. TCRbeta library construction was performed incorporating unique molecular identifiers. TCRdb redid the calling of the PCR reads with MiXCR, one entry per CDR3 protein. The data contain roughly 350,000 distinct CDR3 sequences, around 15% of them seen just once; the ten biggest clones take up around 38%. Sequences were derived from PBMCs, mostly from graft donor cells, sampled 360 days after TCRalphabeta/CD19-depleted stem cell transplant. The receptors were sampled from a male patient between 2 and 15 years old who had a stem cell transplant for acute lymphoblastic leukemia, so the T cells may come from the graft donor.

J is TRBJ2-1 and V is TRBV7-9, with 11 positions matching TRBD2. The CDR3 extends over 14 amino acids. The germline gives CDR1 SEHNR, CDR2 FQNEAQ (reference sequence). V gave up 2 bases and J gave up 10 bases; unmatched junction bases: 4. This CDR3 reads CASSLKGLAAEQFF. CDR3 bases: TGTGCCAGCAGCTTAAAGGGACTAGCGGCCGAGCAGTTCTTC. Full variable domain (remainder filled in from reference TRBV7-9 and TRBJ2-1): DTGVSQNPRHKITKRGQNVTFRCDPISEHNRLYWYRQTLGQGPEFLTYFQNEAQLEKSRLLSDRFSAERPKGSFSTLEIQRTEQGDSAMYLCASSLKGLAAEQFFGPGTRLTVL.

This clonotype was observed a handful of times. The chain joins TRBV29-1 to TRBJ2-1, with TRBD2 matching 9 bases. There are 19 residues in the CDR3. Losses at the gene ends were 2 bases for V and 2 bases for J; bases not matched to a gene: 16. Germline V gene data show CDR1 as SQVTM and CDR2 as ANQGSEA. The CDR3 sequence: CSVESFVRSSGSPYNEQFF. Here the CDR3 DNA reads TGCAGCGTTGAATCTTTCGTCAGGAGTAGCGGGAGTCCCTACAATGAGCAGTTCTTC.

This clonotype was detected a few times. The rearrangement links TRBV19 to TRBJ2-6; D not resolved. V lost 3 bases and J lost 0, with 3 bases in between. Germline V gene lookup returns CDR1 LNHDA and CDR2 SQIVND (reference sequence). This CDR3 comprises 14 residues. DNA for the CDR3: TGTGCCAGTAGTATCGGCTCTGGGGCCAACGTCCTGACTTTC. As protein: CASSIGSGANVLTF.

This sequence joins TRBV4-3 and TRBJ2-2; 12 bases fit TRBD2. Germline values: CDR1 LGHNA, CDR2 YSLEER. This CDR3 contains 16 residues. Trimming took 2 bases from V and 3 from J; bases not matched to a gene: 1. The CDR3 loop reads CASSQRLAGDTGELFF. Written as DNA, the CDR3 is TGCGCCAGCAGCCAAAGACTAGCGGGAGACACCGGGGAGCTGTTTTTT.

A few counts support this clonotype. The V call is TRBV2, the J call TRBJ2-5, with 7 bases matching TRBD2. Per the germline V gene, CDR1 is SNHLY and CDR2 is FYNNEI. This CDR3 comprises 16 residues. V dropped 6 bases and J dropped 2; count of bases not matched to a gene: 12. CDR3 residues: CASSHPGLGGQETQYF. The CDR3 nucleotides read TGTGCCAGCAGCCACCCGGGCCTGGGAGGGCAAGAGACCCAGTACTTC. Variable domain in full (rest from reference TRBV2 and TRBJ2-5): EPEVTQTPSHQVTQMGQEVILRCVPISNHLYFYWYRQILGQKVEFLVSFYNNEISEKSEIFDDQFSVERPDGSNFTLKIRSTKLEDSAMYFCASSHPGLGGQETQYFGPGTRLLVL.

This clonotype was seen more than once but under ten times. The CDR3 loop is CAWSGNRGDIQYF. The CDR3 bases are TGTGCCTGGAGCGGGAACAGGGGGGACATTCAGTACTTC. V usage is TRBV30 and J usage is TRBJ2-4, with 8 nucleotides matching TRBD1. Germline CDR1 and CDR2: GTSNPN and SVGIG (reference sequence). Trimming took 3 bases from V and 8 from J; bases not matched to a gene: 6. The CDR3 is 13 residues long. The full variable domain, completed using reference TRBV30 and TRBJ2-4, is SQTIHQWPATLVQPVGSPLSLECTVEGTSNPNLYWYRQAAGRGLQLLFYSVGIGQISSEVPQNLSASRPQDRQFILSSKKLLLSDSGFYLCAWSGNRGDIQYFGAGTRLSVL.

The CDR3 nucleotides are TGCGCCAGCAGGCACCACCTTGGGACTAGGAGCGATGAGCAGTTCTTC. It yields the protein CASRHHLGTRSDEQFF. This chain uses TRBV4-1 with TRBJ2-1, with 8 bases identical to TRBD2. The V and J ends lost 6 bases and 8 bases, in that order; junction bases with no gene match: 15. The CDR3 is 16 amino acids. The germline V gene has CDR1 MGHRA and CDR2 YSYEKL.

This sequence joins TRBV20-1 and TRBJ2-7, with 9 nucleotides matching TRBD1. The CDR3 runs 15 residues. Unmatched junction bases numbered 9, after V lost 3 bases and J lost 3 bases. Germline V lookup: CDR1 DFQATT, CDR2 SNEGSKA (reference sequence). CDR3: CSASAWDRELYEQYF. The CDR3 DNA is TGCAGTGCTAGTGCTTGGGACAGGGAGCTCTACGAGCAGTACTTC.

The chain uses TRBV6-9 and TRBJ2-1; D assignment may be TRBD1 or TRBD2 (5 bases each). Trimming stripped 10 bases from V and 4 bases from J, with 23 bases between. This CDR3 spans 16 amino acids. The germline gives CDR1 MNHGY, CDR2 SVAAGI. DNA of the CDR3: TGTGCCATACGGGGCGAAAGTCCCTCGATTTACAATGAGCAGTTCTTC. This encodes CAIRGESPSIYNEQFF.

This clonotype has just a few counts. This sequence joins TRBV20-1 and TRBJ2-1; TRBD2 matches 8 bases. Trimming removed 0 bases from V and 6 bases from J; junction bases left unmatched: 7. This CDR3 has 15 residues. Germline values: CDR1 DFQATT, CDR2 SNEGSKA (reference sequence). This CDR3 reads CSARDGAGGINEQFF. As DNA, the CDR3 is TGCAGTGCTAGAGATGGGGCGGGAGGTATCAATGAGCAGTTCTTC.